Below are 9 T cell receptor beta chains sequenced from a single sample in a study of T-cell reconstitution after alpha-beta-depleted transplantation in children. It was with unique molecular identifiers that the TCRbeta library was prepared. TCRdb reprocessed the PCR reads via MiXCR and lists one record per CDR3 protein. The repertoire consists of approximately 500,000 distinct CDR3 sequences, with roughly a tenth occurring once and the leading ten covering just over 2%. The sample in question was PBMCs, obtained before TCRalphabeta/CD19-depleted stem cell transplant. Source of these receptors: a child aged 2 to 15 with inherited bone marrow failure, due to receive a stem cell transplant.

This clonotype came up many times. This chain uses TRBV7-2 with TRBJ2-1; 7 bases are shared with TRBD2. Germline CDR1 and CDR2: SGHTA and FQGNSA. Trimming at V came to 2 bases and at J to 9 bases, leaving 19 bases not matched to a gene. This CDR3 has 18 amino acids. CDR3 amino acids: CASSLQSSSGGIYGEQFF. The CDR3 region has the DNA TGTGCCAGCAGCTTACAATCCTCTAGCGGCGGTATTTATGGTGAGCAGTTCTTC.

The rearrangement links TRBV27 to TRBJ1-6, with D perhaps TRBD1 (6 bases). Trimming cost V 8 bases and J 13 bases, with 30 bases left between them. The CDR3 runs 17 residues. Per the germline V gene, CDR1 is MNHEY and CDR2 is SMNVEV (reference sequence). CDR3 protein: CASGGLLGGRKHEPLHF. The DNA for the CDR3 is TGTGCCAGCGGAGGCCTGCTCGGGGGCCGTAAACACGAGCCCCTCCACTTT.

This clonotype was detected ten times or more. This chain uses TRBV19 with TRBJ2-7; TRBD2 agrees at 8 bases. CDR1 is LNHDA, CDR2 SQIVND, per germline (reference sequence). The CDR3 totals 18 residues. J gave up 1 base and V 8 bases, and 19 bases lay outside the gene matches. The CDR3 DNA reads as TGTGCCAGTTCCCCGTCTCTTGCGGTTAGCGGGATATCCTACGAGCAGTACTTC. It codes for CASSPSLAVSGISYEQYF.

This chain connects TRBV5-4 to TRBJ2-1, with D unclear. The CDR3 spans 14 residues. V lost 3 bases and J 2 bases, leaving 9 bases between the germline ends. Germline CDR1 and CDR2: SGHNT and YYREEE (reference sequence). The CDR3 sequence: CASSSSLTYNEQFF. In DNA form, the CDR3 reads TGTGCCAGCAGCTCCTCCCTTACCTACAATGAGCAGTTCTTC. The entire variable domain, with the rest obtained from reference TRBV5-4 and TRBJ2-1, is as follows: ETGVTQSPTHLIKTRGQQVTLRCSSQSGHNTVSWYQQALGQGPQFIFQYYREEENGRGNFPPRFSGLQFPNYSSELNVNALELDDSALYLCASSSSLTYNEQFFGPGTRLTVL.

This clonotype was seen ten or more times. The genes are TRBV27 and TRBJ1-1; perhaps TRBD1 as D (5 bases). V gave up 5 bases and J gave up 0 bases, with 19 bases separating them. Germline values: CDR1 MNHEY, CDR2 SMNVEV (reference sequence). The length of the CDR3 is 17 residues. Here the CDR3 reads CASSLSADSFMNTEAFF. CDR3 in DNA: TGTGCCAGCAGTCTTTCAGCCGACAGCTTTATGAACACTGAAGCTTTCTTT.

At least ten counts were recorded for this clonotype. The chain links TRBV20-1 to TRBJ1-3; perhaps TRBD1 as D (5 bases). This CDR3 has 14 amino acids. Germline V lookup: CDR1 DFQATT, CDR2 SNEGSKA (reference sequence). V was cut by 0 bases and J by 7 bases, with 13 bases left in between. The chain's CDR3 is CSARDSGRGNTIYF. CDR3 bases: TGCAGTGCTAGAGATTCGGGGAGGGGTAACACCATATATTTT.

This clonotype appeared many times. CDR3 in amino acids: CASSWGQGAGELFF. In DNA, the CDR3 is TGTGCCAGCAGCTGGGGACAGGGTGCCGGGGAGCTGTTTTTT. This chain joins TRBV5-4 and TRBJ2-2, with 9 positions matching TRBD1. Germline V gives CDR1 SGHNT, CDR2 YYREEE (reference sequence). The CDR3 consists of 14 residues. The ends lost 3 bases at V and 6 bases at J; junction bases unmatched: 3.

This clonotype was found many times. The chain carries TRBV10-3 and TRBJ1-1; a weak D match, TRBD1 (6 bases). Germline CDR1 and CDR2: ENHRY and SYGVKD. Deletions cut 4 bases from V and 2 bases from J, with 11 bases between. CDR3 length equals 14 residues. Here the CDR3 reads CAISGAGDNTEAFF. For the CDR3, the DNA is TGTGCCATCAGTGGGGCAGGGGACAACACTGAAGCTTTCTTT.

The sample holds many counts of this clonotype. This sequence joins TRBV27 and TRBJ1-4; D not resolved. Germline V gene lookup returns CDR1 MNHEY and CDR2 SMNVEV (reference sequence). This CDR3 has 16 residues. Trimming removed 1 base at V and 0 bases at J, with 9 bases between. CDR3: CASSLLGQATNEKLFF. The CDR3 nucleotides read TGTGCCAGCAGTTTATTAGGGCAGGCAACTAATGAAAAACTGTTTTTT.